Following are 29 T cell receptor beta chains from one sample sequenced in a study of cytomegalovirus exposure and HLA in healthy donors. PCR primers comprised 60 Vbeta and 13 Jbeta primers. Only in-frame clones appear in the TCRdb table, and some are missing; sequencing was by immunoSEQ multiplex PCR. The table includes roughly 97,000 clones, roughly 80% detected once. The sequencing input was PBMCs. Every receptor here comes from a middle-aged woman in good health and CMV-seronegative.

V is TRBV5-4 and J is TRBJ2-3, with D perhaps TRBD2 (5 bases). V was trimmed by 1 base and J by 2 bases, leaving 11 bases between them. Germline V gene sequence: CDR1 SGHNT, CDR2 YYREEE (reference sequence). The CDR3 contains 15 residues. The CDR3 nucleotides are TGTGCCAGCAGCTTGCCGGGGTGGGACACAGATACGCAGTATTTT. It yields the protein CASSLPGWDTDTQYF.

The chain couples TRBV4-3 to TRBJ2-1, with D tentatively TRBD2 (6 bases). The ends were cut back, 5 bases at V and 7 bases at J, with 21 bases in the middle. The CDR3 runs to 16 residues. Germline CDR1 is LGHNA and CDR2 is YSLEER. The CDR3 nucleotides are TGCGCCAGCAGCTGGGGGTTTGGCGGGACTGGAAATGAGCAGTTCTTC. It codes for CASSWGFGGTGNEQFF.

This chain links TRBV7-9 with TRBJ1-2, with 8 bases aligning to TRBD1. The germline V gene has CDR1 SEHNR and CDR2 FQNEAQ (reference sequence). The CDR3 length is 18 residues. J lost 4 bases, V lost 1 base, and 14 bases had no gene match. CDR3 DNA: TGTGCCAGCAGCTTAGAATGGGGGGGGACAGGTTCACCCTATGGCTACACCTTC. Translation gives CASSLEWGGTGSPYGYTF.

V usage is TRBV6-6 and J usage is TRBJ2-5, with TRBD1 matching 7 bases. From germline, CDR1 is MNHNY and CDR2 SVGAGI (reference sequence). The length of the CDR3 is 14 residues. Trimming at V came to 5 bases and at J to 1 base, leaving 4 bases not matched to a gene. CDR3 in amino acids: CASSNPGGQETQYF. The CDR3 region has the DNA TGTGCCAGCAGTAACCCAGGGGGCCAAGAGACCCAGTACTTC.

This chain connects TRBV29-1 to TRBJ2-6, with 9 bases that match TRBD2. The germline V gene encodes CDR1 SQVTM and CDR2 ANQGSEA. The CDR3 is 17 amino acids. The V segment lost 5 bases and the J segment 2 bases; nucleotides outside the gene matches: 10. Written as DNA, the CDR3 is TGCAGCGTTCAAGGACTAGCGCCCCGTGCTGGGGCCAACGTCCTGACTTTC. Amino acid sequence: CSVQGLAPRAGANVLTF.

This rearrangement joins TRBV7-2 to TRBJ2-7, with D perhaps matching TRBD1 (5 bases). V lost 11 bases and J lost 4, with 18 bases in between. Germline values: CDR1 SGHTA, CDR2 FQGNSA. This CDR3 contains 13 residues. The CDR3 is CASGVGVGYEQYF. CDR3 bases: TGTGCCTCTGGGGTAGGGGTCGGTTACGAGCAGTACTTC.

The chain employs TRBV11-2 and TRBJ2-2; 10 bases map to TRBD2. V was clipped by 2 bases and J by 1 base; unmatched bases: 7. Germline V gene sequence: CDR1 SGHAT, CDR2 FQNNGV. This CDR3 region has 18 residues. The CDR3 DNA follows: TGTGCCAGCAGCTTAAGCTCAGGACTAGCGGTGAACACCGGGGAGCTGTTTTTT. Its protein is CASSLSSGLAVNTGELFF.

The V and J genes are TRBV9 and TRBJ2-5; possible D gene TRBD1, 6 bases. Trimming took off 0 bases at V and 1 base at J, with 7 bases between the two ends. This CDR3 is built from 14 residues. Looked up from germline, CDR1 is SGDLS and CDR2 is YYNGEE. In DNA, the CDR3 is TGTGCCAGCAGCGTAGCAGGGGCCCAAGAGACCCAGTACTTC. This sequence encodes CASSVAGAQETQYF.

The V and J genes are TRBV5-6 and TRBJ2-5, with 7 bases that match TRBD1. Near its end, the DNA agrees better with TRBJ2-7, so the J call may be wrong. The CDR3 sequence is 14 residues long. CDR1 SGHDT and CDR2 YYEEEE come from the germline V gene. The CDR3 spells CASSTLTGTYEQYF. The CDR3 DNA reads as TGTGCCAGCAGCACGCTGACAGGGACCTACGAGCAGTACTTC.

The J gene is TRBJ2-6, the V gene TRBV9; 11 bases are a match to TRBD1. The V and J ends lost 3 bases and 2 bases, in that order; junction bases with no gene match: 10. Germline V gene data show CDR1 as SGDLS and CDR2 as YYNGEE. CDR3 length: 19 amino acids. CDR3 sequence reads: CASSGATGTGGTGANVLTF. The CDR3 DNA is TGTGCCAGCAGCGGGGCTACCGGGACAGGGGGAACTGGGGCCAACGTCCTGACTTTC.

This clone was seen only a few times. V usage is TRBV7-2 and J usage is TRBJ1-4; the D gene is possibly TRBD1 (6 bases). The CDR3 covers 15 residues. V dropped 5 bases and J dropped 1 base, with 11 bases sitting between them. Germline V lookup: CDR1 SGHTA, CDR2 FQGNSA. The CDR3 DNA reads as TGTGCCAGCAGCCAACGACAGGTAACTAATGAAAAACTGTTTTTT. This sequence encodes CASSQRQVTNEKLFF.

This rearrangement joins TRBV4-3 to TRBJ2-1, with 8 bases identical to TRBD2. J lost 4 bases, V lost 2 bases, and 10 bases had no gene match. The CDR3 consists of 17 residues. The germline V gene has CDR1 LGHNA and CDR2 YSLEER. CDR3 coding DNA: TGCGCCAGCAGCCAACGCTGGGCGGGAGGACGTTACAATGAGCAGTTCTTC. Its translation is CASSQRWAGGRYNEQFF.

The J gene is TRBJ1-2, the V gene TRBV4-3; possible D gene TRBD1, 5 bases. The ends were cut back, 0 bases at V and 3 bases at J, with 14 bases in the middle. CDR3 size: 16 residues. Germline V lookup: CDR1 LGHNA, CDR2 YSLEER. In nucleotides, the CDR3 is TGCGCCAGCAGCCAAGATGCGGGGGGAGGACACTATGGCTACACCTTC. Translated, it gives CASSQDAGGGHYGYTF.

DNA of the CDR3: TGTGCCAGCAGTACTGCAGCGGGATACGGCACAGATACGCAGTATTTT. Residues: CASSTAAGYGTDTQYF. The chain uses TRBV28 and TRBJ2-3, with 7 bases identical to TRBD2. Looked up from germline, CDR1 is MDHEN and CDR2 is SYDVKM. This CDR3 region has 16 residues. V lost 5 bases to trimming and J lost 1 base; unmatched junction nucleotides: 9.

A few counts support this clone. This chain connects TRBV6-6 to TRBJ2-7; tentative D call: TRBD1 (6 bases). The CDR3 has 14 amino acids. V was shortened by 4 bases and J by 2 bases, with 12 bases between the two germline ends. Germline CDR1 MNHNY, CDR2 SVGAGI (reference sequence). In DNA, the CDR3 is TGTGCCAGCAGTTCCACAACAGGGCCCTACGAGCAGTACTTC. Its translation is CASSSTTGPYEQYF.

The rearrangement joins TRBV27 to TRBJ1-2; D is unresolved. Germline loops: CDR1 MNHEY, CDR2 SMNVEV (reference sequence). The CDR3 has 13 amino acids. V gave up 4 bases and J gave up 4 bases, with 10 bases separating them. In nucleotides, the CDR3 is TGTGCCAGCAGTTACACCGCGGGCTATGGCTACACCTTC. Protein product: CASSYTAGYGYTF.

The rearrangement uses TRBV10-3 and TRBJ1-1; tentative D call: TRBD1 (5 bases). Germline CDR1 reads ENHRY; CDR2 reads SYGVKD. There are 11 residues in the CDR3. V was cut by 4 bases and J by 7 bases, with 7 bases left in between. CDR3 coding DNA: TGTGCCATCAGTGGGGGCGGTGAAGCTTTCTTT. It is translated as CAISGGGEAFF.

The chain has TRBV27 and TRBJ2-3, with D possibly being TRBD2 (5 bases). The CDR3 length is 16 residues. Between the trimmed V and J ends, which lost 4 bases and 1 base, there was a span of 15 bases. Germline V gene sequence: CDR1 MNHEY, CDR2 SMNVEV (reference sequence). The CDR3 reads CASSYNVEAGTDTQYF. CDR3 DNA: TGTGCCAGCAGTTATAACGTGGAAGCGGGCACAGATACGCAGTATTTT.

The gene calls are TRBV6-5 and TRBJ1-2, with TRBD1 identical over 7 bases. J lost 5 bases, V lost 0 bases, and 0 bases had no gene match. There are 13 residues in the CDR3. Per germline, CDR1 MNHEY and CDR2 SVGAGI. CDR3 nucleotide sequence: TGTGCCAGCAGTTACTCCAGGGGGTATGGCTACACCTTC. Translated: CASSYSRGYGYTF.

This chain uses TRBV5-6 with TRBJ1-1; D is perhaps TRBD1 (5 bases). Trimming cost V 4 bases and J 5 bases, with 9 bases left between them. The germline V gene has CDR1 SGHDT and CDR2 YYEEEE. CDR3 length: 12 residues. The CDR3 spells CASSRGVTEAFF. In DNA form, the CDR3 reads TGTGCCAGCAGCCGGGGGGTGACTGAAGCTTTCTTT.

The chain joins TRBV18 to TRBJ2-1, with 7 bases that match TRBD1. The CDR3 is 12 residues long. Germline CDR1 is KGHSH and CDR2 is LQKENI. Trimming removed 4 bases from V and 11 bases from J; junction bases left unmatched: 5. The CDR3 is CASSRDREKQFF. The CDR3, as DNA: TGTGCCAGCTCACGAGACAGGGAAAAGCAGTTCTTC.

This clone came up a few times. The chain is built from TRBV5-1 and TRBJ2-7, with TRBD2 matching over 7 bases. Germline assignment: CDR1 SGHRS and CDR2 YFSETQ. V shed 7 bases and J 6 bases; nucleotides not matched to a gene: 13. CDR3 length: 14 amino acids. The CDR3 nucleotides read TGCGCCAGCGCCACCCGACCGGGGGGTAGCGAGCAGTACTTC. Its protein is CASATRPGGSEQYF.

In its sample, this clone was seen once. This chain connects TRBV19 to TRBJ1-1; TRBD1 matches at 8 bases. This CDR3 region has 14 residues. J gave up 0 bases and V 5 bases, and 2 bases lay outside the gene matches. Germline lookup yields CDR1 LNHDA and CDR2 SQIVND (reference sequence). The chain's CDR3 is CASSAGGLNTEAFF. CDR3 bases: TGTGCCAGTAGTGCAGGGGGCTTGAACACTGAAGCTTTCTTT.

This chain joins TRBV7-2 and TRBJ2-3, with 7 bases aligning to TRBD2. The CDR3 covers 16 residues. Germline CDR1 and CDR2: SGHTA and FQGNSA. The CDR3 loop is CATSQLGRVSTDTQYF. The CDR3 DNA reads TGTGCTACCTCCCAATTGGGGAGGGTATCCACAGATACGCAGTATTTT.

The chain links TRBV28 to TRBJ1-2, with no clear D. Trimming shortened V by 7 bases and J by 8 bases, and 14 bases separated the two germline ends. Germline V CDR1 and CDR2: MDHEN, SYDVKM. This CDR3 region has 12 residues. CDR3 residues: CASTRSRGGYTF. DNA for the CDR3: TGTGCCAGCACCCGGAGCCGAGGGGGCTACACCTTC.

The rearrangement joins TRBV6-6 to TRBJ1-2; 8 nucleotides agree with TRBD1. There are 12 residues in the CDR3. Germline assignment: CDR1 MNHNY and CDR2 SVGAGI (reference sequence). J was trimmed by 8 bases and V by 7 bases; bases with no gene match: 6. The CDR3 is CASTQGAGGYTF. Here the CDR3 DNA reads TGTGCCAGCACCCAGGGGGCGGGCGGCTACACCTTC.

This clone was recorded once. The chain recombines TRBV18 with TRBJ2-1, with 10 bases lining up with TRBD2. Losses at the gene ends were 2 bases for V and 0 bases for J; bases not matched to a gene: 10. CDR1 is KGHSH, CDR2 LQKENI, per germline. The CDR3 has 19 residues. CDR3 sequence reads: CASSPESGLAYPSYNEQFF. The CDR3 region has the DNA TGTGCCAGCTCACCAGAATCGGGACTAGCGTACCCCTCCTACAATGAGCAGTTCTTC.

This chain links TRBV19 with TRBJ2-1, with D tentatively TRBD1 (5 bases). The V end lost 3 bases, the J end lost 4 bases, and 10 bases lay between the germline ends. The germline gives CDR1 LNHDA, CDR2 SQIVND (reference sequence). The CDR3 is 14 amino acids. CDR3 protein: CASSINAGYNEQFF. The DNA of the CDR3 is TGTGCCAGTAGTATCAACGCAGGGTACAATGAGCAGTTCTTC.

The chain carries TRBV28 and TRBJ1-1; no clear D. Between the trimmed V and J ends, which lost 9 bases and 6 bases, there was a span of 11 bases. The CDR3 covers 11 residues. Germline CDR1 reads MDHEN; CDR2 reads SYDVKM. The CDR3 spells CASLSVAEAFF. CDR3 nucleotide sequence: TGTGCCAGTCTGTCAGTGGCTGAAGCTTTCTTT.